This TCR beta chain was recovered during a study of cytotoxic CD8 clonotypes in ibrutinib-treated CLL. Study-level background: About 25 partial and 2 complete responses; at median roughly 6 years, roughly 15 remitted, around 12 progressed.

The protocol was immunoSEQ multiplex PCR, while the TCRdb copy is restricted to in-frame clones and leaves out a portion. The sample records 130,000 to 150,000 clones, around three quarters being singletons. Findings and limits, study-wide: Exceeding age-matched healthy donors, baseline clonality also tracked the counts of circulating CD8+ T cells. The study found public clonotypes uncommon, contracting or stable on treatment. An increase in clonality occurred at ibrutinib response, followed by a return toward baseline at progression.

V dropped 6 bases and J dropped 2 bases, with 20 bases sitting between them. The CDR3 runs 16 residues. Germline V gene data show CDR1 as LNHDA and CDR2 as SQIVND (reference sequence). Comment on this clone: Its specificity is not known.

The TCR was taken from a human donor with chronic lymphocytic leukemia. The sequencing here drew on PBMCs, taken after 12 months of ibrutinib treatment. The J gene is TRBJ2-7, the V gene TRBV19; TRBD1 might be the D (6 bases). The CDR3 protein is CASSQWDTGETYEQYF. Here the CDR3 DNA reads TGTGCCAGTAGCCAGTGGGACACGGGCGAAACCTACGAGCAGTACTTC.